This T cell receptor beta chain was sequenced for a study of OX40 agonist ivuxolimab in advanced cancers. Study overall: Of the participants, approximately 38% had some prior anti-PD-1, anti-PD-L1 or anti-CTLA-4 therapy, which was allowed. Study findings and constraints: Expanded clones were, on average, more numerous in CD8+ T cells than in CD4+.

Blood sampling was done at baseline, cycle 4 day 1, and cycle 7 day 1. This CDR3 has 12 amino acids. Germline V gives CDR1 SGHRS, CDR2 YFSETQ. The ends were cut back, 4 bases at V and 3 bases at J, with 8 bases in the middle. Comment on this clone: The antigen remains unidentified.

The repertoire was sequenced with immunoSEQ multiplex PCR; TCRdb's copy has only in-frame clones and lacks some. The table shows 45,000 to 60,000 clones, with about 83% occurring only once. The genes are TRBV5-1 and TRBJ2-7; D not resolved. This receptor was obtained from an adult with an advanced solid tumor such as melanoma, head and neck, liver or kidney cancer. The input for sequencing was CD4+ or CD8+ T cells sorted from blood, taken in a trial of the OX40 agonist ivuxolimab. In DNA form, the CDR3 reads TGCGCCAGCAGCGCCCCGGGCTACGAGCAGTACTTC. Amino acids: CASSAPGYEQYF.